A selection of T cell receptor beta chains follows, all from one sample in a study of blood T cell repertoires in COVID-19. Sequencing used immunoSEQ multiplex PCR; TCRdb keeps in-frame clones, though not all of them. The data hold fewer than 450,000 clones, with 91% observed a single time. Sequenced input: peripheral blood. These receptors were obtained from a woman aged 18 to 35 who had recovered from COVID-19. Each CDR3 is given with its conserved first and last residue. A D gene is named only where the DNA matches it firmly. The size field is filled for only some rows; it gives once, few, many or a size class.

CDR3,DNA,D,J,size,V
CASSRGTGGDYGYTF,TGCGCCAGCAGCCGAGGGACAGGGGGCGACTATGGCTACACCTTC,TRBD1,TRBJ1-2,.,TRBV4-1
CASSRDRDEKLFF,TGTGCCAGCTCACGGGACAGGGATGAAAAACTGTTTTTT,TRBD1,TRBJ1-4,.,TRBV18
CASSSERGRPHNEQFF,TGTGCCAGCAGCTCCGAGCGCGGGAGGCCCCACAATGAGCAGTTCTTC,TRBD2,TRBJ2-1,.,TRBV5-8
CASSTTSSYNEQFF,TGTGCCAGCAGTACAACTAGCTCCTACAATGAGCAGTTCTTC,.,TRBJ2-1,.,TRBV27
CATSKRAGEAFF,TGTGCCACCAGCAAAAGAGCGGGTGAAGCTTTCTTT,.,TRBJ1-1,.,TRBV15
CASSLAKYPGQGSGTEAFF,TGTGCCAGCAGCTTAGCAAAATACCCGGGACAGGGATCGGGCACTGAAGCTTTCTTT,TRBD1,TRBJ1-1,.,TRBV7-9
CASSQDRHPANEQFF,TGCGCCAGCAGCCAAGATAGACATCCGGCCAATGAGCAGTTCTTC,.,TRBJ2-1,.,TRBV4-3
CASSSTSGIYNEQFF,TGCGCCAGCAGCTCGACTAGCGGGATTTACAATGAGCAGTTCTTC,TRBD2,TRBJ2-1,.,TRBV5-1
CAWSGTRAGNTIYF,TGTGCCTGGAGTGGAACCAGGGCTGGAAACACCATATATTTT,.,TRBJ1-3,.,TRBV30
CASSLASNTGELFF,TGTGCCAGCTCACTAGCGAGTAACACCGGGGAGCTGTTTTTT,.,TRBJ2-2,.,TRBV18
CASSDRGSEAFF,TGTGCCAGTAGCGACAGGGGGTCTGAAGCTTTCTTT,TRBD1,TRBJ1-1,few,TRBV19
CASSLIGEQFF,TGTGCCAGCAGTTTGATCGGTGAGCAGTTCTTC,.,TRBJ2-1,.,TRBV12-3/TRBV12-4
CASSLSGLGLAGGNEQFF,TGTGCCAGCAGTTTATCCGGTCTAGGACTAGCGGGGGGCAATGAGCAGTTCTTC,TRBD2,TRBJ2-1,.,TRBV27
CASSVAPSDTDTQYF,TGTGCCAGCAGCGTAGCTCCTAGCGACACAGATACGCAGTATTTT,.,TRBJ2-3,.,TRBV9
CASSPRTGRNTEAFF,TGTGCCAGCAGCCCAAGGACAGGCAGGAACACTGAAGCTTTCTTT,TRBD1,TRBJ1-1,.,TRBV11-3
CATSELTGGETGELFF,TGTGCCACCAGTGAATTGACAGGGGGCGAGACCGGGGAGCTGTTTTTT,TRBD1,TRBJ2-2,.,TRBV24-1
CASSLASGSPADTQYF,TGCGCCAGCAGCTTGGCTAGCGGGAGTCCCGCAGATACGCAGTATTTT,TRBD2,TRBJ2-3,.,TRBV5-1
CASSSGLGGSYNEQFF,TGTGCCAGCAGTTCCGGATTAGGAGGGTCCTACAATGAGCAGTTCTTC,.,TRBJ2-1,.,TRBV5-6
CSVVTDSYNEQFF,TGCAGCGTTGTGACAGACTCCTACAATGAGCAGTTCTTC,.,TRBJ2-1,once,TRBV29-1
CASSLEHNTDTQYF,TGTGCCAGCAGCTTAGAACACAACACAGATACGCAGTATTTT,.,TRBJ2-3,.,TRBV7-9
CASSPDSYNEQFF,TGTGCCAGCTCCCCGGACAGCTACAATGAGCAGTTCTTC,.,TRBJ2-1,.,TRBV9
CASSLYVSADTQYF,TGCGCCAGCAGCTTGTATGTGTCCGCAGATACGCAGTATTTT,.,TRBJ2-3,.,TRBV5-1
CASTRLDRGFVDAEAFF,TGTGCCAGCACCCGTTTAGACAGGGGGTTCGTTGACGCTGAAGCTTTCTTT,TRBD1,TRBJ1-1,.,TRBV9
CASSSPRTAYEAFF,TGTGCCAGCAGTTCCCCTAGGACAGCCTATGAAGCTTTCTTT,.,TRBJ1-1,.,TRBV27
CASSAQMAADTGELFF,TGTGCCAGCAGCGCTCAAATGGCGGCAGACACCGGGGAGCTGTTTTTT,.,TRBJ2-2,.,TRBV11-2
CASSRPIEEINTEAFF,TGTGCCAGCTCCAGACCAATCGAGGAGATAAACACTGAAGCTTTCTTT,.,TRBJ1-1,.,TRBV18
CASSSKTSGRAGETQYF,TGCGCCAGCAGTTCCAAGACTAGCGGGAGGGCGGGGGAGACCCAGTACTTC,TRBD2,TRBJ2-5,.,TRBV10-1
CASSHRGSLLAFF,TGCGCCAGCAGCCACCGAGGAAGCCTCCTAGCTTTCTTT,.,TRBJ1-1,.,TRBV4-1